A single TCR beta chain is shown here with its context. There are 17 residues in the CDR3. CDR1 and CDR2 from the germline V gene are SEHNR and FQNEAQ (reference sequence). The V and J ends lost 2 bases and 3 bases, in that order; junction bases with no gene match: 7. Measured with immunoSEQ multiplex PCR; TCRdb has only the in-frame clones, and not every one. Counted here are more than 60,000 clones, over 75% occurring once; the ten biggest clones make up roughly 19%. The data derive from a study of T cell responses to AZD1222 COVID-19 vaccine. The rearrangement uses TRBV7-9 and TRBJ2-6; 7 bases agree with TRBD2. The sequence came from an adult in good health. The source was peripheral blood, collected on day 0 of AZD1222 vaccination. The CDR3 protein is CASSLRRGEGGANVLTF. The CDR3 bases are TGTGCCAGCAGCTTAAGGAGAGGGGAGGGTGGGGCCAACGTCCTGACTTTC. The whole variable domain, filled in from reference TRBV7-9 and TRBJ2-6, reads DTGVSQNPRHKITKRGQNVTFRCDPISEHNRLYWYRQTLGQGPEFLTYFQNEAQLEKSRLLSDRFSAERPKGSFSTLEIQRTEQGDSAMYLCASSLRRGEGGANVLTFGAGSRLTVL.